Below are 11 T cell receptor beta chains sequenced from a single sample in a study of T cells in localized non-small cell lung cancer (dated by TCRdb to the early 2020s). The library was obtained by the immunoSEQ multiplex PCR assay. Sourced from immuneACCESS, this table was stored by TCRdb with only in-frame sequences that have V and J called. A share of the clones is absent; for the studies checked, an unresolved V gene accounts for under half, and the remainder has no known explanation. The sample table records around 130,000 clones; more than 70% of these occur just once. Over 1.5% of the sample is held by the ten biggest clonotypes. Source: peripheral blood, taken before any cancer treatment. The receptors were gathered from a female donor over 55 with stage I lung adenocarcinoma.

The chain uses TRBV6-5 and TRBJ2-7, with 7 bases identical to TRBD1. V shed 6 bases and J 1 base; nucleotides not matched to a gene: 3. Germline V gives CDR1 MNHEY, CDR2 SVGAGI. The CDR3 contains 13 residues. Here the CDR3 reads CASRGTASYEQYF. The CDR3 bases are TGTGCCAGCAGGGGGACAGCTTCCTACGAGCAGTACTTC.

CDR3 protein: CASSLLTPQTGELFF. DNA of the CDR3: TGCGCCAGCAGCTTACTTACGCCGCAAACCGGGGAGCTGTTTTTT. The rearrangement joins TRBV5-1 to TRBJ2-2; D gene uncertain. Germline CDR1 and CDR2: SGHRS and YFSETQ. This CDR3 contains 15 residues. The V end lost 2 bases, the J end lost 5 bases, and 13 bases lay between the germline ends.

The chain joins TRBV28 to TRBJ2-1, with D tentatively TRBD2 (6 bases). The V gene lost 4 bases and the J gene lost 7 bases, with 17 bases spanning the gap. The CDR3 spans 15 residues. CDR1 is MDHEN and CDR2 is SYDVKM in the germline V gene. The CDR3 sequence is CASSSPRLSGNEQFF. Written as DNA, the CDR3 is TGTGCCAGCAGTTCCCCAAGACTAAGCGGGAATGAGCAGTTCTTC.

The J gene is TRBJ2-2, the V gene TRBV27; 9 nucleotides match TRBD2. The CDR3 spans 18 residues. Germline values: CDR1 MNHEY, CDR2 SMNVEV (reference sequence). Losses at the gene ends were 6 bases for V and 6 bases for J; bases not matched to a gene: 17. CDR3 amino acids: CASSLEGASGTSSGELFF. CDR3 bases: TGTGCCAGCAGCCTAGAAGGGGCTAGCGGGACGTCGTCCGGGGAGCTGTTTTTT.

CDR3 sequence (DNA): TGCGCCAGCAGCTTACAGGGGAGAGGACACAATGAGCAGTTCTTC. Amino acids: CASSLQGRGHNEQFF. The chain is built from TRBV5-1 and TRBJ2-1; TRBD1 matches 7 bases. The CDR3 has 15 amino acids. V shed 2 bases, J shed 5 bases, and the junction held 7 bases outside the gene matches. The germline CDR1 and CDR2 sequences are SGHRS and YFSETQ.

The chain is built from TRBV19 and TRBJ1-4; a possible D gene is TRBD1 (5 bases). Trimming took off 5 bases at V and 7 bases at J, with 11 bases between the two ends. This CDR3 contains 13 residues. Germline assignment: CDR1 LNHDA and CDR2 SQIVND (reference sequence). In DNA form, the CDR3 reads TGTGCCAGTAGTGCTACCGGGGGTGAAAAACTGTTTTTT. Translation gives CASSATGGEKLFF.

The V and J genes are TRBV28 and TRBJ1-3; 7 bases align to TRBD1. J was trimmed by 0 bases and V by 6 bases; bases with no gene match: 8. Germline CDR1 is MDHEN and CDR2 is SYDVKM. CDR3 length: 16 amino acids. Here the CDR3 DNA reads TGTGCCAGCAGCTCGACAGGGACCAGCTCTGGAAACACCATATATTTT. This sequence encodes CASSSTGTSSGNTIYF.

The CDR3 DNA sequence: TGTGCCAGCAGTTCGTCGGGGAGGGGTGCTGAAAAACTGTTTTTT. It yields the protein CASSSSGRGAEKLFF. This rearrangement joins TRBV28 to TRBJ1-4, with D perhaps matching TRBD1 (5 bases). Germline V CDR1 and CDR2: MDHEN, SYDVKM. The V end was cut by 4 bases, the J end by 7 bases, with 16 bases between. The CDR3 consists of 15 residues.

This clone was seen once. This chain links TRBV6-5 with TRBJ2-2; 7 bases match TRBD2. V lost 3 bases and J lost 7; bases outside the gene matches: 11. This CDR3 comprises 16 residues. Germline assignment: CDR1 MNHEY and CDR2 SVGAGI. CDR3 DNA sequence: TGTGCCAGCAGTTATGGTGGGAGGGCCCGGATCGGGGAGCTGTTTTTT. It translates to CASSYGGRARIGELFF.

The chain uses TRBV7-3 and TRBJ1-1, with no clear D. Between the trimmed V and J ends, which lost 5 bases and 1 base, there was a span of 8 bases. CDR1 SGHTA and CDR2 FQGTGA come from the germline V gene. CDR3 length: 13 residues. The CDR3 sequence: CASSPMGNTEAFF. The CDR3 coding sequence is TGTGCCAGCAGCCCAATGGGGAACACTGAAGCTTTCTTT.

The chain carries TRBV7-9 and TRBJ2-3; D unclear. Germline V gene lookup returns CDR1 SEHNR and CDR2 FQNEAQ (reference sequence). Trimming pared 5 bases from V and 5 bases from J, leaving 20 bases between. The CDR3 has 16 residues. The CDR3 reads CASSNRANHPEDTQYF. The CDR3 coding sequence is TGTGCCAGCAGCAACCGGGCGAATCACCCTGAAGATACGCAGTATTTT.